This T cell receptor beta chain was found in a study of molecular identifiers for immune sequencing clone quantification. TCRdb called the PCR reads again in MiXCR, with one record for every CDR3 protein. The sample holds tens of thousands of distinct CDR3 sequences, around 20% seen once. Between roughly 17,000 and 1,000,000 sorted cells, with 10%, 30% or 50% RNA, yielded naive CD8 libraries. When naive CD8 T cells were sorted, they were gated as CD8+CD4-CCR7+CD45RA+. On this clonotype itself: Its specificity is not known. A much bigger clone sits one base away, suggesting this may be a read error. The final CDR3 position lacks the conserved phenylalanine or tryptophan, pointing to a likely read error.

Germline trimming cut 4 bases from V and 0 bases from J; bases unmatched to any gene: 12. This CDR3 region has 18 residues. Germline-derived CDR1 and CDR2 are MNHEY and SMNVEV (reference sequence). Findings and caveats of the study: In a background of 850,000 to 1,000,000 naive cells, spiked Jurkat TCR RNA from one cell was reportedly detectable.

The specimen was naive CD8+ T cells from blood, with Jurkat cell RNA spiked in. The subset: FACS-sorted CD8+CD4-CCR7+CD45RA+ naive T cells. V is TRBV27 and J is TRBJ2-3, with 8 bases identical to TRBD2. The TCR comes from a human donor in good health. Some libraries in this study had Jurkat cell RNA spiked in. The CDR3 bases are TGTGCCAGCAGTTCACTAGCGGAACCCAAATCCAGCACAGATACGCAGTATCTT. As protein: CASSSLAEPKSSTDTQYL.